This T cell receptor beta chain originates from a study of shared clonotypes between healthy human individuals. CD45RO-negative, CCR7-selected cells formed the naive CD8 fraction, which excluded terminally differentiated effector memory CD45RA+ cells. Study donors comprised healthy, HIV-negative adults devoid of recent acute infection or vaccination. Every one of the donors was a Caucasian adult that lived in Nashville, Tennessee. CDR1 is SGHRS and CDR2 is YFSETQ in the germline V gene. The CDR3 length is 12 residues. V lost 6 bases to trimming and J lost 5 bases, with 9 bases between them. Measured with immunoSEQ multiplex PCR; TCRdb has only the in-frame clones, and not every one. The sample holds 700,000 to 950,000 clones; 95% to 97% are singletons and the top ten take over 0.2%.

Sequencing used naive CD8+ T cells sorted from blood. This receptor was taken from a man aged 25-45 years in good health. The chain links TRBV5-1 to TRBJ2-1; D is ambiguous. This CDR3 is CASTPHNNEQFF. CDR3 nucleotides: TGCGCCAGCACCCCCCATAACAATGAGCAGTTCTTC. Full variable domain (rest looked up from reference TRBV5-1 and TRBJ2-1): KAGVTQTPRYLIKTRGQQVTLSCSPISGHRSVSWYQQTPGQGLQFLFEYFSETQRNKGNFPGRFSGRQFSNSRSEMNVSTLELGDSALYLCASTPHNNEQFFGPGTRLTVL.